This is a list of T cell receptor beta chains from one sample in a study of blood T cells in healthy people across ages. TCRdb called the 5' RACE reads again in MiXCR, with one record for every CDR3 protein. The sample has 1.5 million to 2 million distinct CDR3 sequences; under 30% are singletons. The sample consisted of blood. All receptors derive from a young woman in good health. The CDR3 runs from the conserved cysteine through the conserved F or W. The order of the fields is clone size, V gene, J gene, D gene, CDR3 protein. The D gene is left open where the match is weak. Clone size is shown for a subset of rows, as once, few, many or a class of expanded clone.

>-|TRBV28|TRBJ1-1|TRBD1
CASGLSGQMNTEAFF
>many|TRBV20-1|TRBJ2-7|TRBD2
CSASAGLAGDSVEQYF
>-|TRBV9|TRBJ1-6|-
CASSLRGRENSPLHF
>-|TRBV29-1|TRBJ2-7|-
CSGEVSGTNEQYF
>-|TRBV7-2|TRBJ2-5|-
CTNSLKGVQETQYF
>-|TRBV5-1|TRBJ2-3|-
CASSLGGGWGDTQYF
>-|TRBV24-1|TRBJ2-7|-
CATSDWLAAYEQYF
>-|TRBV7-3|TRBJ2-1|-
CASSSRRSNEQFF
>few|TRBV3-1|TRBJ2-7|-
CASSPIGPAPYEQYF
>-|TRBV5-1|TRBJ2-3|TRBD2
CASSLSLALSTLNTQYF
>few|TRBV6-2/TRBV6-3|TRBJ2-1|-
CASSYSTGKGNEQFF
>few|TRBV20-1|-|-
CSAMPIRNEQYF
>-|TRBV5-1|-|-
CASSSPSASSYNEQYF
>few|TRBV21-1|TRBJ2-1|-
CASSDGTDEQFF
>-|TRBV19|TRBJ1-5|-
CASRRELDNQPQHF
>-|TRBV27|TRBJ2-2|TRBD2
CASKGEGTGELFF
>many|TRBV29-1|TRBJ1-2|-
CSVDQTDIVGYTF
>many|TRBV12-3/TRBV12-4|TRBJ1-4|-
CASSLIREKLFF
>-|TRBV9|TRBJ2-1|TRBD2
CASSVGGPGGRAMNEQFF
>many|TRBV12-3/TRBV12-4|TRBJ2-5|-
CASSFKGETQYF
>-|TRBV14|TRBJ2-7|-
CVSSQAGTAYEQYF
>-|TRBV5-1|TRBJ2-3|TRBD2
CASSLEASGADTQYF
>few|TRBV10-2|TRBJ2-7|TRBD1
CASSESTGEQYF
>-|TRBV2|TRBJ2-3|TRBD1
CASSETGDSTDTQYF
>many|TRBV5-5|TRBJ1-2|-
CASSLARGNYGYTF
>-|TRBV18|TRBJ2-1|TRBD2
CASSPARAGVREQFF
>-|TRBV7-3|TRBJ2-7|TRBD2
CASSLRASGAPYEQYF
>-|TRBV5-1|TRBJ1-1|-
CASSLNSMDTEACF
>-|TRBV12-3/TRBV12-4|-|TRBD1
CASSYDRAEQYF
>many|TRBV12-3/TRBV12-4|TRBJ2-1|-
CASSLGVAVEQFF